Following are 10 T cell receptor beta chains from one sample sequenced in a study of T cells in Graves' hyperthyroidism and ophthalmopathy. Amplification yielded TCR beta CDR3 regions, with RNA transcripts as the source. A first-round RT-PCR of the TCR CDR3 used the HTBI primer set. TCRdb fed the multiplex PCR reads into MiXCR, producing one record per CDR3 protein. The sample comprises about 290,000 distinct CDR3 sequences, roughly 19% of which are singletons, and 39% rests with the top ten. Input material: blood. The source of these receptors is a man aged 50 or older with Graves' ophthalmopathy.

The sample holds a few counts of this clonotype. The chain combines TRBV24-1 with TRBJ2-5; no clear D. The CDR3 covers 16 residues. With 0 bases removed from V and 3 bases from J, the gap between germline ends came to 13 bases. CDR1 KGHDR and CDR2 SFDVKD come from the germline V gene. CDR3 sequence reads: CATSDLQSGSKETQYF. The CDR3 DNA follows: TGTGCCACCAGTGATTTGCAGTCCGGGTCCAAAGAGACCCAGTACTTC.

This clonotype was counted many times. V and J are TRBV28 and TRBJ1-2, with TRBD1 matching over 8 bases. Germline V lookup: CDR1 MDHEN, CDR2 SYDVKM. V was clipped by 4 bases and J by 10 bases; unmatched bases: 11. This CDR3 has 14 amino acids. The CDR3 loop reads CASSSILTGGDYTF. The CDR3 coding sequence is TGTGCCAGCAGTTCGATTCTAACAGGGGGTGACTACACCTTC.

This clonotype came up many times. The genes are TRBV10-3 and TRBJ2-5; 9 bases match TRBD1. The CDR3 runs 16 residues. Per the germline V gene, CDR1 is ENHRY and CDR2 is SYGVKD. V lost 3 bases, J lost 1 base, and 6 bases stayed unmatched. CDR3 protein: CAISDSGQGSQETQYF. DNA for the CDR3: TGTGCCATCAGTGATTCTGGACAGGGGTCCCAAGAGACCCAGTACTTC.

There are many counts of this clonotype. The V and J genes are TRBV2 and TRBJ2-5, with 7 bases matching TRBD2. Germline-derived CDR1 and CDR2 are SNHLY and FYNNEI. Trimming at V came to 9 bases and at J to 4 bases, leaving 8 bases not matched to a gene. The CDR3 covers 13 residues. This CDR3 reads CARTRGSSETQYF. Written as DNA, the CDR3 is TGTGCCAGGACCCGCGGGAGTTCAGAGACCCAGTACTTC.

This clonotype was counted at least ten times. V usage is TRBV5-6 and J usage is TRBJ1-6; D not resolved. The CDR3 loop spans 15 amino acids. Germline-derived CDR1 and CDR2 are SGHDT and YYEEEE. The V and J ends lost 4 bases and 7 bases respectively, with 15 bases between them. The CDR3 bases are TGTGCCAGCAGCCCGGGAACCCCGGGGAATTCACCCCTCCACTTT. It encodes CASSPGTPGNSPLHF.

There are many counts of this clonotype. This chain connects TRBV3-1 to TRBJ1-2; TRBD1 might be the D (6 bases). The CDR3 runs to 15 residues. The germline V and J ends were trimmed by 6 bases and 8 bases, with 22 bases remaining between them. The germline V gene has CDR1 LGHDT and CDR2 YNNKEL (reference sequence). The CDR3 DNA follows: TGTGCCAGCAGAGCGGACAGACTTACCTTGGGAGGCTACACCTTC. This translates into CASRADRLTLGGYTF.

This CDR3 reads CSVAGVATANTGELFF. The CDR3, as DNA: TGCAGTGTAGCGGGAGTCGCTACTGCGAACACCGGGGAGCTGTTTTTT. V and J are TRBV20-1 and TRBJ2-2; 9 bases agree with TRBD2. CDR1 is DFQATT and CDR2 is SNEGSKA in the germline V gene (reference sequence). J was trimmed by 0 bases and V by 7 bases; bases with no gene match: 9. This CDR3 comprises 16 residues.

This clonotype was recorded many times. The rearrangement links TRBV10-3 to TRBJ2-7; 10 bases align to TRBD2. CDR3 length: 13 amino acids. V lost 4 bases to trimming and J lost 3 bases; unmatched junction nucleotides: 0. CDR1 is ENHRY, CDR2 SYGVKD, per germline. The CDR3 DNA is TGTGCCATCAGTGGGACTAGCGGCTACGAGCAGTACTTC. As protein: CAISGTSGYEQYF.

This clonotype was detected many times. The chain has TRBV20-1 and TRBJ2-3; 8 bases match TRBD1. Trimming took 5 bases from V and 5 from J; bases not matched to a gene: 18. Looked up from germline, CDR1 is DFQATT and CDR2 is SNEGSKA (reference sequence). CDR3 length: 17 residues. The CDR3 region is CSAPIGDRNVWGDTQYF. The CDR3 coding sequence is TGCAGTGCTCCAATTGGGGACAGGAATGTGTGGGGAGATACGCAGTATTTT.

V gene TRBV29-1 combines with J gene TRBJ2-7, with D maybe TRBD1 (6 bases). Germline CDR1 reads SQVTM; CDR2 reads ANQGSEA. This CDR3 has 12 residues. V lost 5 bases and J lost 2, with 10 bases in between. The CDR3 sequence: CSVRQAPYEQYF. In nucleotides, the CDR3 is TGCAGCGTTAGACAGGCCCCCTACGAGCAGTACTTC.